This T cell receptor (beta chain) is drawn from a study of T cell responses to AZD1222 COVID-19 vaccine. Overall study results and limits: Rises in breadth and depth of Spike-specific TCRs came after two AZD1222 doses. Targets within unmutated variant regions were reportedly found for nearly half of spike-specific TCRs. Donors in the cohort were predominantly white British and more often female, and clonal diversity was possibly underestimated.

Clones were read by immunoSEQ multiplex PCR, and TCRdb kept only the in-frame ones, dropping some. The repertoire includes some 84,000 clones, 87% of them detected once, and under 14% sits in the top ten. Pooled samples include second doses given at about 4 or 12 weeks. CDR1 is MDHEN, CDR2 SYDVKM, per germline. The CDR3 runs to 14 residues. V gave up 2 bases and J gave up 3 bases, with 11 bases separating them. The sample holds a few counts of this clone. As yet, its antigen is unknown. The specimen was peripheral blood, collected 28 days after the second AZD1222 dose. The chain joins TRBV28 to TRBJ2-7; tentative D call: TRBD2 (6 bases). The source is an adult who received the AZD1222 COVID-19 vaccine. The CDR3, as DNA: TGTGCCAGCAGTTTACCCGTGGGGGGCTACGAGCAGTACTTC. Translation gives CASSLPVGGYEQYF.